Detailed here is one TCR beta chain. Its antigen is unknown. Vbeta (60) and Jbeta (13) primers were used in the PCR. TCRdb's table, derived via immunoSEQ multiplex PCR, lists solely in-frame clones and lacks some. The sample holds roughly 90,000 clones, around 89% seen once. This sample is part of a study of cytomegalovirus exposure and HLA in healthy donors. Study-level results: Later findings reportedly placed an Asian-associated ancestry cluster below the approximately 700-donor mean for N-insertions. Associated with cytomegalovirus, according to the listing, were some 180 TCR beta chains. Later, TCR association rates were found to vary by HLA locus, highest for DRB1 and lowest for HLA-C.

This receptor was obtained from a young man in good health and CMV-seronegative. The sequencing sample was made of PBMCs.

CDR3 coding DNA: TGCGCCAGCAGCTTGGTGGCGGCCACGGGGGGAAACACCATATATTTT. Translation gives CASSLVAATGGNTIYF. The chain employs TRBV5-1 and TRBJ1-3; no reliable D call. Trimming took off 0 bases at V and 4 bases at J, with 14 bases between the two ends. Germline lookup yields CDR1 SGHRS and CDR2 YFSETQ. The CDR3 extends over 16 amino acids.